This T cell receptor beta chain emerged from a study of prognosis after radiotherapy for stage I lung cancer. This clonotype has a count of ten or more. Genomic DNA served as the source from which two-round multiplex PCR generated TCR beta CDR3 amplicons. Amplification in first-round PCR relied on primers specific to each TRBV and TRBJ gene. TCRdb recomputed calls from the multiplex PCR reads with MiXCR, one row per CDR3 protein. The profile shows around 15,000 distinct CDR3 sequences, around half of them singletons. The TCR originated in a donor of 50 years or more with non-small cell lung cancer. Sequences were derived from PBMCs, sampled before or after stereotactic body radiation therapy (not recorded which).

The CDR3 protein is CSARDLRRDVNEQFF. Written as DNA, the CDR3 is TGCAGTGCTAGAGATTTGCGGAGGGATGTCAATGAGCAGTTCTTC. V usage is TRBV20-1 and J usage is TRBJ2-1; perhaps TRBD2 as D (6 bases). The CDR3 has 15 amino acids. V dropped 0 bases and J dropped 6 bases, with 15 bases sitting between them. The germline V gene has CDR1 DFQATT and CDR2 SNEGSKA (reference sequence).